This T cell receptor (beta chain) was captured in a study of blood T cell repertoires in COVID-19. Residents of 24 US areas, aged 18 to 89 years, made up the participants. Data came from immunoSEQ multiplex PCR; TCRdb stores just in-frame clones and leaves some out. The sample shows 190,000 or so clones, around 88% of them seen only once. There are 14 residues in the CDR3. The germline V and J ends were trimmed by 10 bases and 3 bases, with 18 bases remaining between them. Germline V gives CDR1 MDHEN, CDR2 SYDVKM. Material for sequencing was PBMCs or T cells enriched from blood (not recorded which). The receptor's source is a woman aged 25-40 years who had been exposed to COVID-19. The chain is built from TRBV28 and TRBJ1-2; tentative D call: TRBD1 (6 bases). The chain's CDR3 is CATAAGGAHYGYTF. As DNA, the CDR3 is TGTGCCACTGCCGCGGGGGGGGCCCACTATGGCTACACCTTC.